This entry lists 17 T cell receptor beta chains sequenced from one sample in a study of blood T cell repertoires in COVID-19. Sequenced by immunoSEQ multiplex PCR; TCRdb stores in-frame clones only, minus some. Of about 260,000 clones in the sample, approximately 92% were seen once. The source material was peripheral blood. These TCRs come from a person between 18 and 30 years old with COVID-19, enrolled during active disease.

V gene TRBV5-1 combines with J gene TRBJ2-2, with D perhaps TRBD1 (5 bases). The V end was cut by 0 bases, the J end by 7 bases, with 16 bases between. The CDR3 contains 16 residues. Germline assignment: CDR1 SGHRS and CDR2 YFSETQ. For the CDR3, the DNA is TGCGCCAGCAGCTTGGCCGGACAAGGGGCCGGCGGGGAGCTGTTTTTT. This encodes CASSLAGQGAGGELFF.

The chain combines TRBV28 with TRBJ1-4, with 9 bases identical to TRBD1. This CDR3 has 11 residues. CDR1 and CDR2 (germline): MDHEN, SYDVKM. Germline trimming cut 6 bases from V and 16 bases from J; bases unmatched to any gene: 6. Here the CDR3 reads CASSDWTGEFF. The CDR3 DNA follows: TGTGCCAGCAGCGATTGGACAGGGGAGTTTTTT.

The gene calls are TRBV4-1 and TRBJ1-1, with a weak D call TRBD1 (5 bases). The CDR3 has 13 amino acids. CDR1 is MGHRA, CDR2 YSYEKL, per germline. Trimming stripped 3 bases from V and 1 base from J, with 6 bases between. The CDR3 bases are TGCGCCAGCAGCCAGGGGCCGAACACTGAAGCTTTCTTT. Residues: CASSQGPNTEAFF.

This chain joins TRBV9 and TRBJ2-5, with 13 bases matching TRBD2. V gave up 3 bases and J gave up 2 bases; unmatched junction bases: 10. The CDR3 totals 18 residues. The V gene's germline CDR1 is SGDLS and CDR2 YYNGEE. CDR3 coding DNA: TGTGCCAGCAGCGCGGGGACTAGCGGGGAACTGATACAAGAGACCCAGTACTTC. Encoded protein: CASSAGTSGELIQETQYF.

The genes are TRBV11-2 and TRBJ1-4; 7 nucleotides agree with TRBD1. Germline CDR1 is SGHAT and CDR2 is FQNNGV. The CDR3 is 16 residues long. The ends lost 5 bases at V and 3 bases at J; junction bases unmatched: 9. The CDR3 coding sequence is TGTGCCAGCAGCCCCCGACAGGGTTTAGCTAATGAAAAACTGTTTTTT. Amino acid sequence: CASSPRQGLANEKLFF.

The chain recombines TRBV12-3 or TRBV12-4 with TRBJ1-1; no reliable D call. The CDR3 covers 10 residues. V lost 7 bases and J lost 7, with 7 bases in between. The CDR3 coding sequence is TGTGCCAGCAAAGGGAGTGAAGCTTTCTTT. Translation: CASKGSEAFF.

The V gene is TRBV9, the J gene TRBJ2-1; D is possibly TRBD2 (6 bases). Per germline, CDR1 SGDLS and CDR2 YYNGEE. This CDR3 region has 15 residues. Trimming pared 0 bases from V and 3 bases from J, leaving 10 bases between. CDR3 amino acids: CASSVGPSDYNEQFF. The DNA of the CDR3 is TGTGCCAGCAGCGTAGGCCCTAGCGACTACAATGAGCAGTTCTTC.

This clone was detected only once. This chain connects TRBV5-4 to TRBJ2-7; D may be TRBD2 (6 bases). V lost 1 base and J lost 0, with 14 bases in between. Germline assignment: CDR1 SGHNT and CDR2 YYREEE (reference sequence). The CDR3 consists of 16 residues. The CDR3 nucleotides are TGTGCCAGCAGCTTGTGGGTGGAGGGGAGCTCCTACGAGCAGTACTTC. Its translation: CASSLWVEGSSYEQYF.

This clone came up once. This chain connects TRBV27 to TRBJ2-1; 9 bases are a match to TRBD1. The trim removed 8 bases at V and 8 bases at J, leaving 7 bases unmatched. CDR3 length equals 13 residues. Germline lookup yields CDR1 MNHEY and CDR2 SMNVEV (reference sequence). CDR3 DNA: TGTGCCAGCGGTGGGACAGGGATCCATGAGCAGTTCTTC. Translation: CASGGTGIHEQFF.

The chain joins TRBV3-1 (or the pseudogene TRBV3-2) to TRBJ1-5, with 10 nucleotides matching TRBD1. From germline, CDR1 is LGHDT and CDR2 YNNKEL (reference sequence). CDR3 length: 14 residues. Trimming removed 4 bases from V and 7 bases from J; junction bases left unmatched: 4. The CDR3 region is CASSLDRGRQPQHF. The CDR3 coding sequence is TGTGCCAGCAGCCTCGACAGGGGGCGGCAGCCCCAGCATTTT.

V is TRBV9 and J is TRBJ2-6; no definite D call. CDR1 and CDR2 (germline): SGDLS, YYNGEE. The CDR3 spans 16 residues. The V end was cut by 0 bases, the J end by 0 bases, with 7 bases between. CDR3 residues: CASSVGGYSGANVLTF. The CDR3 nucleotides are TGTGCCAGCAGCGTAGGAGGTTACTCTGGGGCCAACGTCCTGACTTTC. The whole variable domain, filled in from reference TRBV9 and TRBJ2-6, reads DSGVTQTPKHLITATGQRVTLRCSPRSGDLSVYWYQQSLDQGLQFLIQYYNGEERAKGNILERFSAQQFPDLHSELNLSSLELGDSALYFCASSVGGYSGANVLTFGAGSRLTVL.

The chain is built from TRBV6-5 and TRBJ1-5; D is possibly TRBD1 (5 bases). Germline assignment: CDR1 MNHEY and CDR2 SVGAGI. The CDR3 length is 14 residues. The V and J ends lost 6 bases and 5 bases respectively, with 14 bases between them. The CDR3 sequence: CASRGRGGDQPQHF. Here the CDR3 DNA reads TGTGCCAGCAGGGGGCGGGGAGGAGATCAGCCCCAGCATTTT.

This clone has just a few counts. V gene TRBV3-1 (or the pseudogene TRBV3-2) combines with J gene TRBJ1-1, with D possibly TRBD1 on 6 matching bases. V shed 3 bases and J shed 1 base, with 12 bases lying between them. Per germline, CDR1 LGHDT and CDR2 YNNKEL (reference sequence). This CDR3 has 15 residues. The CDR3 here is CASSQVGGPNTEAFF. CDR3 coding DNA: TGTGCCAGCAGCCAGGTGGGGGGGCCGAACACTGAAGCTTTCTTT.

V is TRBV7-9 and J is TRBJ2-1; 9 bases agree with TRBD2. Unmatched junction bases numbered 8, after V lost 5 bases and J lost 3 bases. Germline V CDR1 and CDR2: SEHNR, FQNEAQ (reference sequence). The CDR3 spans 16 residues. CDR3 residues: CASSPAGGGDYNEQFF. The CDR3 DNA reads as TGTGCCAGCAGCCCAGCGGGGGGAGGAGACTACAATGAGCAGTTCTTC.

The gene calls are TRBV2 and TRBJ2-7, with 8 bases aligning to TRBD1. J lost 1 base, V lost 2 bases, and 4 bases had no gene match. The germline V gene encodes CDR1 SNHLY and CDR2 FYNNEI. This CDR3 comprises 15 residues. CDR3 region: CASSEPDRVSYEQYF. CDR3 DNA: TGTGCCAGCAGTGAACCGGACAGGGTGTCCTACGAGCAGTACTTC.

This clone was found once. J is TRBJ2-7 and V is TRBV5-4, with 7 bases that match TRBD1. The length of the CDR3 is 13 residues. With V trimmed by 2 bases and J by 5 bases, 4 bases remained unmatched. Germline V gene sequence: CDR1 SGHNT, CDR2 YYREEE (reference sequence). The CDR3 DNA is TGTGCCAGCAGCTTACAGGGGTTCGACGAGCAGTACTTC. It specifies CASSLQGFDEQYF. Looking up the rest from reference TRBV5-4 and TRBJ2-7 gives the full variable domain: ETGVTQSPTHLIKTRGQQVTLRCSSQSGHNTVSWYQQALGQGPQFIFQYYREEENGRGNFPPRFSGLQFPNYSSELNVNALELDDSALYLCASSLQGFDEQYFGPGTRLTVT.

The chain employs TRBV3-1 (or the pseudogene TRBV3-2) and TRBJ1-6; tentative D call: TRBD1 (5 bases). Germline V CDR1 and CDR2: LGHDT, YNNKEL (reference sequence). The ends were cut back, 3 bases at V and 10 bases at J, with 10 bases in the middle. The CDR3 covers 13 residues. As DNA, the CDR3 is TGTGCCAGCAGCCACGGCAGGGCCTCACCCCTCCACTTT. Translated, it gives CASSHGRASPLHF.